This T cell receptor beta chain was identified during a study of T-cell memory formation after mild COVID-19 (dated by TCRdb to the early 2020s). Background for the entire study: TCR sequence clusters from the two donors were found to be largely donor specific. Longitudinal TCRalpha and TCRbeta repertoire sequencing tracked T-cell clones expanding and contracting after mild COVID-19 in a couple of donors. The cohort was made up of two young adult volunteers, one female and one male, who were previously healthy.

PBMCs were isolated by Ficoll-Paque density gradient centrifugation. Sequencing used an Illumina NovaSeq 6000. cDNA libraries for TCRalpha and TCRbeta were prepared by 5'RACE using constant-segment primers, with sample barcodes and unique molecular identifiers added. Trizol reagent was used to extract RNA from every sample. The libraries were amplified in two PCR steps, and the second step added a second sample barcode and Illumina TruSeq adapters. Sequencing of libraries was performed on an Illumina NovaSeq with 2 x 150 bp paired-end reads. On the study's bioinformatics: Demultiplexing of reads and collapsing into UMI-guided consensus sequences were performed with migec v1.2.7. Using mixcr v2.1.11, UMI consensuses were aligned to TRA and TRB V and J templates and then assembled into clonotypes. Expanded or contracted clonotypes were those called significant by both edgeR and NoisET, with noise models trained on biological replicates. For edgeR calls, the cutoffs were a false discovery rate-adjusted p below 0.01 and a log2 fold-change threshold of 1. As an exploratory analysis of dynamics, max-normalized trajectories of the 1000 most abundant clonotypes were examined by PCA with hierarchical clustering. The CD4 or CD8 phenotype of responding clones was assigned using the separately sequenced CD4+ and CD8+ repertoires. TCRdb took the public reads, trimmed them with fastp at Q25, ran MiXCR for clone calling and kept in-frame beta chains. Each CDR3 protein appears once, grouped with its most common genes and DNA. TCRdb, rather than the study authors, made the V and J calls. For this sample there are more than 450,000 distinct CDR3 sequences; approximately 19% appear just once. Around 11% of the sample lies in the top ten.

Concerning this clonotype itself: Its antigen remains unidentified. There are no base qualities to consult, and no much larger clone falls within one base.

What the authors observed across the whole study: Contracting CD4+ clones appeared mostly in the CM and EM memory subsets, whereas CD8+ clones were enriched in EMRA. The study included only a couple of mild cases, and larger cohorts that include severe cases with pre-infection samples were judged to be necessary. Some responding clones were found in pre-infection memory, which suggests that pre-existing cross-reactive memory T cells took part in the SARS-CoV-2 response. From day 15 to 85, contracting clones showed balanced CD4/CD8 phenotypes, whereas a second wave of clones that expanded from day 15 to 37 leaned towards CD4+. The second-wave clones that peaked on day 37 were not confirmed to be SARS-CoV-2 specific.

This sequence originates from an adult woman who had mild COVID-19 (a few samples of this study predate the infection). The sample titles of this study are shuffled in the database, so cell type and time point are left out; the donor was told from shared clones. Sequencing was done on a sample of PBMCs or a T cell subset sorted from them (not recorded which).

The DNA sequence is as follows: TGTGCCAGCAGGAGGACAGGCCGGATGGGCGGGGAGCTGTTTTTT. Its protein product is CASRRTGRMGGELFF. The sequence links TRBV6-2 or TRBV6-3 to TRBJ2-2, and 7 junctional nucleotides match TRBD1. Germline trimming: 6 bases from V, 7 bases from J; junction bases outside gene matches: 11. The germline V gene provides CDR1 MNHEY and CDR2 SVGEGT. The CDR3 covers 15 residues, taking in both the cysteine and the phenylalanine. Just the 45-base CDR3 DNA is kept, in frame starting at base 1.